This T cell receptor (beta chain) was found in a study of T cells after yellow fever vaccination. Study-level information: Low-cell-number fractions were prepared with SMART-Seq v4 Ultra Low Input.

One entry per CDR3 protein results from TCRdb running MiXCR on the 5' RACE reads. The table lists roughly 150,000 distinct CDR3 sequences, roughly 6.7% of them singletons. This clonotype occurred many times. The CDR3 totals 13 residues. Germline loops: CDR1 SQVTM, CDR2 ANQGSEA. V lost 4 bases to trimming and J lost 9 bases, with 16 bases between them. V usage is TRBV29-1 and J usage is TRBJ2-1; no definite D call. The sequences come from CD4+ T cells sorted from PBMCs, collected 10 days after the yellow fever booster vaccination. This clonotype was sampled from a young man who received the YFV17D yellow fever vaccine. CDR3 nucleotide sequence: TGCAGCGTTGTGGAGTCGACCAACTCTGAGCAGTTCTTC. Its translation: CSVVESTNSEQFF.